This T cell receptor beta chain emerged from a study of T cells after yellow fever vaccination. This clonotype came up many times. Study-wide results and limits: FACS-sorted repertoires could harbor abundant contaminating bulk-population clonotypes.

5'RACE template switching produced TCR cDNA carrying a universal primer site and UMIs. TCRdb re-called the 5' RACE reads through MiXCR, storing one row per CDR3 protein. The sample contains approximately 15,000 distinct CDR3 sequences, approximately 7% of which appear only once. This TCR was sampled from a man aged 18 to 29 who received the YFV17D yellow fever vaccine. This sample comprised PBMCs, either bulk or a sorted T-cell subset (CD4+, CD8+, memory, or dextramer-sorted; not recorded which), obtained on the day of the yellow fever booster vaccination.

CDR3 in amino acids: CSAESGRGGTDTQYF. For the CDR3, the DNA is TGCAGCGCCGAGTCGGGCAGGGGAGGCACAGATACGCAGTATTTT. The J gene is TRBJ2-3, the V gene TRBV29-1, with a possible D match to TRBD1 (6 bases). Germline CDR1 reads SQVTM; CDR2 reads ANQGSEA. The V gene lost 7 bases and the J gene lost 1 base, with 18 bases spanning the gap. This CDR3 region has 15 residues.